These 18 T cell receptor beta chains originate from one sample sequenced in a study of T cells in Graves' hyperthyroidism and ophthalmopathy. RNA transcripts gave rise to amplified TCR beta CDR3 regions. The HTBI primer set served for first-round RT-PCR of the TCR CDR3. One entry per CDR3 protein results from TCRdb running MiXCR on the multiplex PCR reads. The sample lists under 600,000 distinct CDR3 sequences, about 16% seen once, with around 3.5% in the top ten. Sequenced sample: blood. These receptors originate from a woman aged 35 to 49 with Graves' ophthalmopathy.

The chain couples TRBV29-1 to TRBJ1-5, with D maybe TRBD1 (5 bases). Between the trimmed V and J ends, which lost 4 bases and 9 bases, there was a span of 10 bases. This CDR3 has 11 residues. Looked up from germline, CDR1 is SQVTM and CDR2 is ANQGSEA. CDR3 amino acids: CSVGQGGPQHF. In nucleotides, the CDR3 is TGCAGCGTTGGGCAGGGTGGGCCCCAGCATTTT.

The chain uses TRBV20-1 and TRBJ1-2, with D perhaps matching TRBD1 (5 bases). In germline, CDR1 is DFQATT, CDR2 SNEGSKA (reference sequence). The V gene lost 4 bases and the J gene lost 7 bases, with 16 bases spanning the gap. This CDR3 is 13 amino acids long. The CDR3 DNA follows: TGCAGTGCTACAACGGCCCGGGGCAGTGGCTACACCTTC. Amino acids: CSATTARGSGYTF.

This clonotype was recorded many times. The J gene is TRBJ2-2, the V gene TRBV11-1, with D unresolved. Germline assignment: CDR1 SGHAT and CDR2 FQDESV (reference sequence). V was pared by 1 base and J by 6 bases, with 9 bases between. The CDR3 extends over 14 amino acids. The CDR3 DNA reads as TGTGCCAGCAGCTTAGATGTCTTTTCCGGGGAGCTGTTTTTT. This translates into CASSLDVFSGELFF.

CDR3 nucleotides: TGTGCCAGCAGTTTAGTGGGACAGGGGGTGAACACTGAAGCTTTCTTT. It translates to CASSLVGQGVNTEAFF. The V and J genes are TRBV12-3 or TRBV12-4 and TRBJ1-1, with 11 bases that match TRBD1. The CDR3 is 16 amino acids. Trimming at V came to 1 base and at J to 0 bases, leaving 1 base not matched to a gene.

This clonotype was recorded many times. CDR3 DNA sequence: TGTGCCAGCAGCCTCAGTTACCAAGAGACCCAGTACTTC. This translates into CASSLSYQETQYF. The V and J genes are TRBV27 and TRBJ2-5; D gene uncertain. From germline, CDR1 is MNHEY and CDR2 SMNVEV (reference sequence). The CDR3 has 13 residues. V gave up 6 bases and J gave up 0 bases, with 8 bases separating them.

This clonotype was found a few times. The J gene is TRBJ2-3, the V gene TRBV6-1; 10 bases are a match to TRBD2. From germline, CDR1 is MNHNS and CDR2 SASEGT. Unmatched junction bases numbered 6, after V lost 4 bases and J lost 2 bases. The CDR3 is 16 amino acids. As DNA, the CDR3 is TGTGCCAGCAGTGTAACTAGCGGGGCATTCACAGATACGCAGTATTTT. Amino acids: CASSVTSGAFTDTQYF.

Ten or more counts support this clonotype. The V call is TRBV5-1, the J call TRBJ2-1, with TRBD1 matching 10 bases. V was clipped by 0 bases and J by 7 bases; unmatched bases: 4. Germline values: CDR1 SGHRS, CDR2 YFSETQ. The CDR3 covers 15 residues. CDR3 nucleotide sequence: TGCGCCAGCAGCTTGGAGGGGACAGGGGCTAATGAGCAGTTCTTC. Protein sequence: CASSLEGTGANEQFF.

The genes are TRBV30 and TRBJ2-7; D unresolved. Germline V gene sequence: CDR1 GTSNPN, CDR2 SVGIG (reference sequence). Trimming took off 2 bases at V and 1 base at J, with 12 bases between the two ends. The CDR3 has 14 amino acids. In DNA form, the CDR3 reads TGTGCCTGGAGTCTTGCGTCTCAATCCTACGAGCAGTACTTC. Amino acids: CAWSLASQSYEQYF.

This clonotype was recorded only once. A much larger clonotype is one base distant, so this may be a read error. This likely comes from a read error, as the CDR3 has no conserved phenylalanine or tryptophan at its end. The chain combines TRBV5-5 with TRBJ2-5; the match to TRBD2 covers 12 bases. Germline V gives CDR1 SGHKS, CDR2 YYEKEE (reference sequence). With 4 bases clipped from V and 5 bases from J, the junction kept 9 bases outside the gene matches. This CDR3 region has 16 residues. CDR3 amino acids: CASSHPTSGRWETQYL. The CDR3 DNA reads TGTGCCAGCAGCCACCCGACTAGCGGGAGATGGGAGACCCAGTACCTC.

This clonotype occurred a few times. This sequence joins TRBV7-9 and TRBJ1-1; the D gene is possibly TRBD1 (6 bases). CDR1 is SEHNR and CDR2 is FQNEAQ in the germline V gene (reference sequence). The V end was cut by 4 bases, the J end by 7 bases, with 19 bases between. CDR3 length: 15 residues. The CDR3 bases are TGTGCCAGCAGCTCCAAGGGACACCCCTCGGGTGAAGCTTTCTTT. Protein sequence: CASSSKGHPSGEAFF.

The chain is built from TRBV4-1 and TRBJ1-2; unclear D gene. The CDR3 totals 12 residues. From germline, CDR1 is MGHRA and CDR2 YSYEKL. The V gene lost 7 bases and the J gene lost 8 bases, with 14 bases spanning the gap. The CDR3 here is CASNPGIGGYTF. CDR3 DNA sequence: TGCGCCAGCAACCCTGGGATTGGGGGCTACACCTTC.

This clonotype was seen many times. V is TRBV7-2 and J is TRBJ2-1, with a possible D match to TRBD1 (5 bases). The germline CDR1 and CDR2 sequences are SGHTA and FQGNSA. The CDR3 totals 15 residues. Trimming took 2 bases from V and 6 from J, leaving 14 bases between them. The CDR3 reads CASSLSWGSVNEQFF. The CDR3 region has the DNA TGTGCCAGCAGCTTATCGTGGGGCTCGGTCAATGAGCAGTTCTTC.

This clonotype was counted ten times or more. This chain uses TRBV11-2 with TRBJ2-3, with 14 bases lining up with TRBD2. Germline CDR1 reads SGHAT; CDR2 reads FQNNGV. The V and J ends lost 4 bases and 1 base, in that order; junction bases with no gene match: 10. CDR3 length equals 19 residues. The chain's CDR3 is CASSSTPRLAGGGTDTQYF. The DNA for the CDR3 is TGTGCCAGCAGCTCCACCCCGCGACTAGCGGGGGGGGGCACAGATACGCAGTATTTT.

This clonotype was seen many times. As DNA, the CDR3 is TGTGCCAGCAGCCGAGACAGGGCCACTGAAGCTTTCTTT. It translates to CASSRDRATEAFF. V gene TRBV6-1 combines with J gene TRBJ1-1; 7 nucleotides align to TRBD1. V was clipped by 6 bases and J by 4 bases; unmatched bases: 5. The germline V gene has CDR1 MNHNS and CDR2 SASEGT. The CDR3 is 13 residues long.

With respect to this clonotype: A read error is possible here, since a much larger clone lies one base away. The V and J genes are TRBV6-5 and TRBJ2-7; D might be TRBD2 (5 bases). The germline CDR1 and CDR2 sequences are MNHEY and SVGAGI. Trimming pared 4 bases from V and 7 bases from J, leaving 14 bases between. The CDR3 spans 13 residues. The CDR3 DNA reads as TGTGCCAGCAGTTCAACTAGTTCGGATGAGCAGTACTTC. Protein sequence: CASSSTSSDEQYF.

This clonotype occurred many times. The gene calls are TRBV6-1 and TRBJ2-5; the D gene is possibly TRBD2 (6 bases). The ends were cut back, 6 bases at V and 4 bases at J, with 30 bases in the middle. From germline, CDR1 is MNHNS and CDR2 SASEGT. CDR3 length: 19 amino acids. For the CDR3, the DNA is TGTGCCAGCAGCCCCGGGCTAGCGTCAAGGGAGGCCCCCCCAGAGACCCAGTACTTC. It codes for CASSPGLASREAPPETQYF.

This clonotype came up a few times. V and J are TRBV6-1 and TRBJ2-2, with 8 bases aligning to TRBD1. The CDR3 is 17 residues long. Germline V CDR1 and CDR2: MNHNS, SASEGT. Trimming cost V 0 bases and J 5 bases; bases outside gene matches: 8. CDR3 in DNA: TGTGCCAGCAGTGAAGCGAGGCAGGGGGCGGGGACCGGGGAGCTGTTTTTT. Translation gives CASSEARQGAGTGELFF.

This clonotype was recorded many times. The V gene is TRBV2, the J gene TRBJ2-1; 9 nucleotides align to TRBD1. Germline lookup yields CDR1 SNHLY and CDR2 FYNNEI. The CDR3 extends over 13 amino acids. Trimming removed 8 bases from V and 7 bases from J; junction bases left unmatched: 6. CDR3 coding DNA: TGTGCCAGCGGCCGGGACAGGGTAAATGAGCAGTTCTTC. Protein: CASGRDRVNEQFF.